Listed below are T cell receptor beta chains from one sample, sequenced in a study of regulatory T cells in long-lasting Graves disease. One entry per CDR3 protein results from TCRdb running MiXCR on the multiplex PCR reads. The repertoire holds hundreds of thousands of distinct CDR3 sequences, with less than 25% as singletons. The source material was peripheral blood mononuclear cells (PBMCs), sampled when the disease was refractory, from a patient treated with antithyroid drugs. The receptors originated from a female donor with Graves disease. CDR3s include the opening cysteine and the closing phenylalanine or tryptophan. The D gene is left open where the match is weak. Part of the rows lack a size; the others show once, few, many or a class for expanded clones.

D gene: .; V gene: TRBV6-2/TRBV6-3; J gene: TRBJ1-2; clone size: .; CDR3 DNA: TGTGCCAGCAGTGAAGAGGTCAGGGGCTATGGCTACACCTTC; CDR3 protein: CASSEEVRGYGYTF
D gene: .; V gene: TRBV29-1; J gene: TRBJ1-1; clone size: many; CDR3 DNA: TGCAGCGTTGAGTCCGTAGGGATGAACACTGAAGCTTTCTTT; CDR3 protein: CSVESVGMNTEAFF
D gene: TRBD2; V gene: TRBV27; J gene: TRBJ2-1; clone size: .; CDR3 DNA: TGTGCCAGCAGCCCAGGAGCGGGAGCTGGCAATGAGCAGTTCTTC; CDR3 protein: CASSPGAGAGNEQFF
D gene: .; V gene: TRBV28; J gene: TRBJ1-5; clone size: many; CDR3 DNA: TGTGCCAGCAGTTCACGGACGGTTAGCAATCAGCCCCAGCATTTT; CDR3 protein: CASSSRTVSNQPQHF
D gene: .; V gene: TRBV28; J gene: TRBJ1-2; clone size: many; CDR3 DNA: TGTGCCAGCAGTTCCGCGGACCTCTATGGCTACACCTTC; CDR3 protein: CASSSADLYGYTF
D gene: .; V gene: TRBV27; J gene: TRBJ1-2; clone size: many; CDR3 DNA: TGTGCCAGCAGACAGGGCGATGGCTACACCTTC; CDR3 protein: CASRQGDGYTF
D gene: TRBD1; V gene: TRBV12-3/TRBV12-4; J gene: TRBJ2-4; clone size: many; CDR3 DNA: TGTGCCAGCAGCCTTCACAGGGGGCACGGGGGTCTAGCCAAAAACATTCAGTACTTC; CDR3 protein: CASSLHRGHGGLAKNIQYF
D gene: .; V gene: TRBV12-3/TRBV12-4; J gene: TRBJ1-1; clone size: .; CDR3 DNA: TGTGCCAGCAGTTCGGGACTTTCTGACACTGAGGCTTTCTTT; CDR3 protein: CASSSGLSDTEAFF
D gene: .; V gene: TRBV28; J gene: TRBJ1-1; clone size: many; CDR3 DNA: TGTGCCAGCAGTTTATCCTTCCGCAGGCCTGAAGCTTTCTTT; CDR3 protein: CASSLSFRRPEAFF
D gene: .; V gene: TRBV7-9; J gene: TRBJ1-5; clone size: few; CDR3 DNA: TGTGCCAGCAGCTTAGAAGAGCAGCCCCAGCATTTT; CDR3 protein: CASSLEEQPQHF
D gene: TRBD2; V gene: TRBV11-2; J gene: TRBJ2-3; clone size: .; CDR3 DNA: TGTGCCAGCAGTGAAGCGTGGGGGAGGGTCACAGATACGCAGTATTTT; CDR3 protein: CASSEAWGRVTDTQYF
D gene: TRBD2; V gene: TRBV7-2; J gene: TRBJ2-5; clone size: few; CDR3 DNA: TGTGCCAGCAGCTTAGTGCCCGGGACTAGCGGCCTCAGAGTAGGGCAAGAGACCCAGTACTTC; CDR3 protein: CASSLVPGTSGLRVGQETQYF
D gene: .; V gene: TRBV5-1; J gene: TRBJ2-6; clone size: .; CDR3 DNA: TGCGCCAGTTCCCCCGATGGGGCCAACGTCCTGACTTTC; CDR3 protein: CASSPDGANVLTF
D gene: TRBD2; V gene: TRBV19; J gene: TRBJ2-7; clone size: .; CDR3 DNA: TGTGCCAGTAGTATCGGACTAGCGGGAGCCCACGAGCAGTACTTC; CDR3 protein: CASSIGLAGAHEQYF
D gene: .; V gene: TRBV10-3; J gene: TRBJ2-7; clone size: many; CDR3 DNA: TGTGCCATCAGTGACGGGGGCGCGTCCCTCTACGAGCAGTACTTC; CDR3 protein: CAISDGGASLYEQYF
D gene: .; V gene: TRBV27; J gene: TRBJ1-5; clone size: many; CDR3 DNA: TGTGCCAGCAGTTTCAGCCCAGGAATCACGGAGGATAGCAATCAGCCCCAGCATTTT; CDR3 protein: CASSFSPGITEDSNQPQHF
D gene: TRBD1; V gene: TRBV6-1; J gene: TRBJ1-6; clone size: .; CDR3 DNA: TGTGCCAGCAGTCTACAGGGGTCCTATAATTCACCCCTCCACTTT; CDR3 protein: CASSLQGSYNSPLHF
D gene: TRBD2; V gene: TRBV7-9; J gene: TRBJ2-7; clone size: .; CDR3 DNA: TGTGCCAGCAGTTCCGGTCTAGCGGGCCCACCCTCGAGCTCCTACGAGCAGTACTTC; CDR3 protein: CASSSGLAGPPSSSYEQYF
D gene: TRBD1; V gene: TRBV28; J gene: TRBJ1-1; clone size: .; CDR3 DNA: TGTGCCAGCAGTTCGTCAGGGGGGTTTTGGAACACTGAAGCTTTCTTT; CDR3 protein: CASSSSGGFWNTEAFF
D gene: TRBD2; V gene: TRBV7-3; J gene: TRBJ2-2; clone size: .; CDR3 DNA: TGTGCCAGCAGCCCCCGGGCGAGCGGGGGAAACACCGGGGAGCTGTTTTTT; CDR3 protein: CASSPRASGGNTGELFF
D gene: .; V gene: TRBV5-6; J gene: TRBJ1-2; clone size: .; CDR3 DNA: TGTGCCAGCAGCCCGGACAGATTGATTTGGCCAAACTATGGCTACACCTTC; CDR3 protein: CASSPDRLIWPNYGYTF
D gene: .; V gene: TRBV7-9; J gene: TRBJ1-1; clone size: many; CDR3 DNA: TGTGCCAGCAGCATGGGGAACACTGAAGCTTTCTTT; CDR3 protein: CASSMGNTEAFF
D gene: .; V gene: TRBV6-1; J gene: TRBJ1-1; clone size: few; CDR3 DNA: TGTGCCAGCAGACTCAAAGGGAACACTGAAGCTTTCTTT; CDR3 protein: CASRLKGNTEAFF
D gene: .; V gene: TRBV27; J gene: TRBJ1-2; clone size: many; CDR3 DNA: TGTGCCAGCAGTTCCCCGGCGGCAGGACACTATGGCTACACCTTC; CDR3 protein: CASSSPAAGHYGYTF
D gene: .; V gene: TRBV7-2; J gene: TRBJ1-2; clone size: .; CDR3 DNA: TGTGCCAGCAGCCAACCCAGGTCGGGTGGCTACACCTTC; CDR3 protein: CASSQPRSGGYTF
D gene: .; V gene: TRBV13; J gene: TRBJ2-7; clone size: few; CDR3 DNA: TGTGCCAGCAGCGCGACCTCTGGAGGCTCCTACGAGCAGTACTTC; CDR3 protein: CASSATSGGSYEQYF
D gene: TRBD1; V gene: TRBV28; J gene: TRBJ2-7; clone size: many; CDR3 DNA: TGTGCCAGCAGTCTCCGGGACAGGTTCACCTACGAGCAGTACTTC; CDR3 protein: CASSLRDRFTYEQYF
D gene: .; V gene: TRBV2; J gene: TRBJ2-2; clone size: .; CDR3 DNA: TGTGCCAGGACGTCGAACACCGGGGAGCTGTTTTTT; CDR3 protein: CARTSNTGELFF
D gene: .; V gene: TRBV9; J gene: TRBJ2-5; clone size: many; CDR3 DNA: TGTGCCAGCAGCGTAAGCGGAGGGACCCAGTACTTC; CDR3 protein: CASSVSGGTQYF
D gene: .; V gene: TRBV30; J gene: TRBJ2-7; clone size: .; CDR3 DNA: TGTGCCTGGAGTGACGGGGCTAAGACCTACGAGCAGTACTTC; CDR3 protein: CAWSDGAKTYEQYF
D gene: .; V gene: TRBV29-1; J gene: TRBJ1-1; clone size: few; CDR3 DNA: TGCAGCGTTGACTCGAACACTGAAGCTTTCTTT; CDR3 protein: CSVDSNTEAFF
D gene: TRBD1; V gene: TRBV12-3/TRBV12-4; J gene: TRBJ1-2; clone size: many; CDR3 DNA: TGTGCCAGCAGTGACAACAGGGGTGATGGCTACACCTTC; CDR3 protein: CASSDNRGDGYTF
D gene: .; V gene: TRBV6-1; J gene: TRBJ1-4; clone size: .; CDR3 DNA: TGTGCCAGCAGTCTCGGGACCTCTAATGAAAAACTGTTTTTT; CDR3 protein: CASSLGTSNEKLFF
D gene: .; V gene: TRBV18; J gene: TRBJ1-2; clone size: few; CDR3 DNA: TGTGCCAGCTCACCACCCGAAGTCGATGGCTACACCTTC; CDR3 protein: CASSPPEVDGYTF
D gene: TRBD2; V gene: TRBV18; J gene: TRBJ2-2; clone size: many; CDR3 DNA: TGTGCCAGCAGCAGACTAGCGGGAGACACCGGGGAGCTGTTTTTT; CDR3 protein: CASSRLAGDTGELFF
D gene: .; V gene: TRBV27; J gene: TRBJ2-3; clone size: .; CDR3 DNA: TGTGCCAGCAGTTTAAGGCCAGACACAGATACGCAGTATTTT; CDR3 protein: CASSLRPDTDTQYF
D gene: .; V gene: TRBV20-1; J gene: TRBJ2-7; clone size: .; CDR3 DNA: TGCAGTGCTAGAGATCGTCGTTCTTGGCACGAGCAGTACTTC; CDR3 protein: CSARDRRSWHEQYF
D gene: .; V gene: TRBV11-2; J gene: TRBJ2-3; clone size: .; CDR3 DNA: TGTGCCAGCAGCGAGGGGGCAGATACGCAGTATTTT; CDR3 protein: CASSEGADTQYF
D gene: .; V gene: TRBV27; J gene: TRBJ1-6; clone size: .; CDR3 DNA: TGTGCCAGCAGTAATCGACAGAATTCACCCCTCCACTTT; CDR3 protein: CASSNRQNSPLHF
D gene: TRBD2; V gene: TRBV7-2; J gene: TRBJ2-1; clone size: .; CDR3 DNA: TGTGCCAGCAGCGCTGTACCGGGACTAGCGGGCAATGAGCAGTTCTTC; CDR3 protein: CASSAVPGLAGNEQFF
D gene: TRBD2; V gene: TRBV10-3; J gene: TRBJ2-3; clone size: .; CDR3 DNA: TGTGCTATAGGGGCGGGAGGGCCTTTGGATACGCAGTATTTT; CDR3 protein: CAIGAGGPLDTQYF
D gene: TRBD2; V gene: TRBV12-3/TRBV12-4; J gene: TRBJ2-2; clone size: many; CDR3 DNA: TGTGCCAGCAGTTTAGGCATAGCGGGGAACACCGGGGAGCTGTTTTTT; CDR3 protein: CASSLGIAGNTGELFF
D gene: TRBD2; V gene: TRBV2; J gene: TRBJ2-1; clone size: few; CDR3 DNA: TGTGCCAGCCGACTAGCGGGAGGCAATGAGCAGTTCTTC; CDR3 protein: CASRLAGGNEQFF
D gene: .; V gene: TRBV7-8; J gene: TRBJ2-7; clone size: .; CDR3 DNA: TGTGCCAGCGCGAGGGACTTCTACGAGCAGTACTTC; CDR3 protein: CASARDFYEQYF
D gene: .; V gene: TRBV4-1; J gene: TRBJ2-7; clone size: .; CDR3 DNA: TGCGCCAGCAGCCCAGGTGGGACGGGGGTGGACGAGCAGTACTTC; CDR3 protein: CASSPGGTGVDEQYF
D gene: TRBD1; V gene: TRBV28; J gene: TRBJ2-4; clone size: many; CDR3 DNA: TGTGCCAGCAGTTCGCGGACAGGGAGGGCCAAAAACATTCAGTACTTC; CDR3 protein: CASSSRTGRAKNIQYF
D gene: .; V gene: TRBV14; J gene: TRBJ1-1; clone size: .; CDR3 DNA: TGTGCCAGCAGCCTCCAAGGCAGGAATGAAGCTTTCTTT; CDR3 protein: CASSLQGRNEAFF
D gene: TRBD2; V gene: TRBV7-2; J gene: TRBJ2-7; clone size: many; CDR3 DNA: TGTGCCAGCAGCTTAACTAGCGAATCCTACGAGCAGTACTTC; CDR3 protein: CASSLTSESYEQYF
D gene: .; V gene: TRBV12-3/TRBV12-4; J gene: TRBJ2-2; clone size: many; CDR3 DNA: TGTGCCAGCAGTTTAGGACAGGGGGAGCTGTTTTTT; CDR3 protein: CASSLGQGELFF
D gene: TRBD2; V gene: TRBV7-7; J gene: TRBJ2-5; clone size: many; CDR3 DNA: TGTGCTAGCAGCCCGACGGCGGGAGGGCCCAGCGAGACCCAGTACTTC; CDR3 protein: CASSPTAGGPSETQYF
D gene: .; V gene: TRBV20-1; J gene: TRBJ1-6; clone size: few; CDR3 DNA: TGCAGTGCTAGCGAATTCCAGGCCCTAGGCAATTCACCCCTCCACTTT; CDR3 protein: CSASEFQALGNSPLHF
D gene: .; V gene: TRBV12-3/TRBV12-4; J gene: TRBJ1-2; clone size: few; CDR3 DNA: TGTGCCAGCAGTTTATTTGGGGGTCGTAACCCCTATGGCTACACCTTC; CDR3 protein: CASSLFGGRNPYGYTF
D gene: .; V gene: TRBV5-6; J gene: TRBJ2-7; clone size: once; CDR3 DNA: TGTGCCAGCAGCTTCGTCGGATACGGCGGAACCTACGAGCAGTACTTC; CDR3 protein: CASSFVGYGGTYEQYF
D gene: TRBD2; V gene: TRBV12-3/TRBV12-4; J gene: TRBJ2-5; clone size: .; CDR3 DNA: TGTGCCAGCAGTTTTAAGACTAGCGGGGAAGAGACCCAGTACTTC; CDR3 protein: CASSFKTSGEETQYF
D gene: .; V gene: TRBV6-1; J gene: TRBJ2-2; clone size: few; CDR3 DNA: TGTGCCAGCGATCCCCAGGGGACTACTGGGGAGCTGTTTTTT; CDR3 protein: CASDPQGTTGELFF